The clone carrying this TCR beta chain showed up many times. The data were obtained in a study of T cells in Graves' hyperthyroidism and ophthalmopathy. From RNA transcripts, TCR beta CDR3 regions were amplified. First-round RT-PCR with HTBI primers amplified the TCR CDR3 region. TCRdb reanalysed the multiplex PCR reads using MiXCR and keeps one entry per CDR3 protein. The data show roughly 840,000 distinct CDR3 sequences, around 39% seen once. V was cut by 0 bases and J by 6 bases, with 11 bases left in between. The length of the CDR3 is 13 residues. Per germline, CDR1 DFQATT and CDR2 SNEGSKA (reference sequence).

This TCR was recovered from a man aged 18 to 29 with Graves' hyperthyroidism. The V gene is TRBV20-1, the J gene TRBJ1-2; D ambiguous. The sample taken for sequencing was blood. The CDR3 nucleotides read TGCAGTGCTAGAGATCATGGGAGTGATGGCTACACCTTC. This gives the protein CSARDHGSDGYTF.